This T cell receptor (beta chain) comes out of a study of cytomegalovirus exposure and HLA in healthy donors (dated by TCRdb to between 2016 and 2019). As for the study more broadly: According to an earlier analysis of around 600 of the donors, about 190 million T cells yielded approximately 120 million unique TCR beta sequences and around 300 Gb of sequence data. Approximately 300 gigabases of sequencing data and 70 million to 100 million unique TCR sequences were included in an early release covering several hundred HLA-typed donors. The genetic ancestry cluster associated with self-reported Caucasian donors included over 65% of the 300 to 450 genotyped donors. The aim of the study was to test whether cataloging public T cell receptors could identify signatures of past pathogen exposure. The T cell repertoires of around 730 subjects were profiled by immunosequencing and related to cytomegalovirus serostatus. A separate validation cohort of about 110 different subjects was used in addition to the 666-subject first cohort. To predict cytomegalovirus infection status, the study brought together high-throughput TCR immunosequencing, statistical association of individual TCRs with disease status, and machine learning. To study patterns of TCR occurrence, a later analysis re-analyzed previously published TCR beta repertoires from around 700 donors and added high-resolution HLA genotyping. Rather than drawing on any new phenotypic data, the later analysis identified candidate immune exposures from TCR beta sequences and the way those sequences occurred across donors. An earlier analysis of 500 to 750 of the donors applied high-throughput TCR beta sequencing to assess whether each TCR beta V gene segment acted as functional or pseudogenic. Donor age, sex, ethnicity and CMV serostatus were compiled alongside the repertoire data. Genome-wide SNP genotypes for about 60% of the roughly 670 donors were used in a later genetic analysis, which treated that subset as a discovery cohort. All discovery cohort repertoires had been generated using a single sequencing platform. HLA typing covered class I and class II loci at four-digit resolution. Typing coverage differed by locus: A, B, C, DRB1 and DQB1 were typed in roughly 620-630 donors, DQA1 in about 500, DPA1 in around 600, and DPB1 in 400 to 490. Several DR-DQ haplotypes were handled as single units for association and clustering because linkage in the cohort was strong. Across 300 to 400 genotyped donors of the cohort, an average of about 240,000 unique TCR beta nucleotide sequences per donor were sequenced, and roughly 20% of those sequences were non-productive. Findings and caveats that apply to the study as a whole: The classifier was reported to diagnose cytomegalovirus status with high specificity and sensitivity in both the original cohort and the validation cohort. A later analysis found that most CMV-associated TCR beta chains appeared HLA-restricted, with HLA associations seemingly driven largely by CMV exposure. The study gave a list of under 200 TCR beta chains associated with cytomegalovirus. Because HLA typing was unavailable for some donors at each locus, only the typed subset was used in association tests. An association between a missense DCLRE1C variant and V-gene and J-gene trimming of TCR beta chains was found in a later genetic analysis and replicated in an independent cohort. Correlated functional status among segregating V segments might be attributable to linkage disequilibrium, but an unknown experimental factor could not be ruled out. Because the 87-base-pair reads could not distinguish some IMGT-functional V segments, including TRBV6-2 and TRBV6-3, those segments were excluded. According to a later analysis, TCR association rates differed among HLA loci, with DRB1 alleles showing the most associated TCRs and HLA-C alleles showing the fewest. In a later analysis, HLA-associated TCR beta chains were found to be more clonally expanded and to have lower generation probabilities than equally common non-associated chains. Presence/absence analyses assumed roughly uniform sequencing depth across donors, an assumption that may not hold. The sequencing pipeline was judged likely to have produced a cluster of highly shared sequence variants as a technical artifact. A few of the identified cytomegalovirus-associated TCR beta chains were confirmed in vitro to be specific for cytomegalovirus antigens. A further reported finding was that TCR beta sequences accurately predicted the HLA-A and HLA-B alleles for most subjects in the first cohort. In a later analysis, 16,951 TCR beta sequences were associated with specific HLA alleles at a false discovery rate of 0.05. Several of the top co-occurrence clusters appeared to be linked to parvovirus B19, influenza, CMV and Epstein-Barr virus, according to a later analysis. An earlier analysis of approximately 500 of the donors showed that most TCR beta V segments appeared in productive rearrangements either about 90% or about 30% of the time, which broadly matched IMGT annotations. A later genetic analysis reported fewer N-insertions in productive TCRs among donors in an Asian-associated ancestry cluster than the roughly 690-donor mean. In this cohort, only TCR beta chains were sequenced, and detectable features were limited by the absence of alpha or paired-chain data. Around 16 rarely observed V segments, including chromosome 9 orphons, were excluded from the earlier analysis of approximately 500 of the donors because counts were too low. It was suggested by the authors that the approach could potentially be generalized to other disease states and immunological phenotypes. While some public TCRs were present in many individuals, most TCR sequences turned up only very rarely across donors. Immune exposure information for the cohort was limited to CMV serostatus. When HLA alleles, especially DR and DQ, strongly co-occurred, attributing TCR associations to individual alleles was difficult.

The CDR3, from cysteine to phenylalanine, totals 13 residues. Only the CDR3 region is kept as DNA, spanning 39 bases read in frame from base 1. V and J are truncated by 1 base and 8 bases respectively, leaving an intervening sequence of 10 bases. From the germline V gene, CDR1 is SGHTA and CDR2 is FQGTGA. Notes on this clone: Its specific antigen is unknown. No clone much larger than this one lies a single base away; base qualities are absent.

Library construction relied on the immunoSEQ multiplex PCR assay. For the multiplex PCR, a mixture combining 60 forward primers for TCR Vbeta segments and 13 reverse primers for TCR Jbeta segments was used. A multiplex PCR assay on genomic DNA amplified the CDR3 region of rearranged TCR beta genes. Amplified TCR beta libraries were sequenced as 87-base-pair reads on the Illumina HiSeq System. From the authors' description of their analysis: A later analysis counted about 76 million unique TCR beta chains across the 690 or so repertoires, and roughly 9.9 million of these chains were shared by at least two donors. To remove PCR and sequencing errors, raw reads were error-corrected and collapsed into unique sequences using a nearest-neighbor algorithm that merged closely related sequences. Alignment of CDR3 sequences to IMGT reference sequences was used to assign V, D and J gene segments. Each retained sequence needed at least a six-nucleotide match to both a V gene segment and a J gene segment. Rearrangements were called productive when the CDR3 lacked stop codons and stayed in frame with V and J; all others were non-productive. CDR3 was defined by IMGT convention, running from the second conserved V-encoded cysteine to the conserved J-encoded phenylalanine. In an earlier analysis of some 550 of the donors, sequences lacking an unambiguous match to a single V gene segment were excluded. An earlier analysis of almost 600 of the donors classified V segments as functional when productive rearrangements were above 56.7% and as segregating when the standard deviation between donors was above 5%. A statistical classification framework was built for diagnosing cytomegalovirus status from the catalog of TCR beta chain sequences. V and J gene assignment, in a later analysis, came from comparing TCR nucleotide sequences with IMGT/GENE-DB human TR gene sequences. A later analysis assigned CDR3 sequences and most-parsimonious VDJ recombination scenarios with the TCRdist pipeline. In a later analysis, each TCR beta chain was defined by its CDR3 amino acid sequence together with its V-gene family, and reads without a unique V-gene family were excluded. In a later analysis, 500 to 700 highly shared, low-generation-probability nucleotide sequences were removed to address suspected cross-contamination and a sequencing artifact. In a later analysis, a clonal expansion index for each public chain was calculated from normalized within-repertoire ranks of inferred template counts. In a later analysis, generation probabilities were computed with a VDJ recombination model fitted to out-of-frame rearrangements, and the resulting probabilities were checked against IGoR. A later analysis scored TCR-TCR, TCR-HLA and TCR-CMV co-occurrence with hypergeometric tests, applying a repertoire-size bias correction to TCR pairs. A later analysis estimated false discovery rates by permuting HLA or CMV assignments 20 times. In a later analysis, co-occurring TCRs were grouped using DBSCAN, with TCRdist sequence similarity added in when clustering inside HLA-allele-positive subsets. Repertoires with fewer than 30,000 or more than 120,000 public chains, plus five repertoires with anomalous nucleotide sharing, were excluded from co-occurrence clustering. The table comes from immuneACCESS by way of TCRdb, which keeps in-frame sequences with V and J called. Part of the clones is missing from these tables; in studies checked, under half for an unresolved V gene and the rest for unknown reasons. The V and J calls and the clone size are those of that table, but D and trimming were determined from the DNA. Within this sample are about 85,000 clones, with roughly 80% of them counted one time only. Together, the top ten hold about 23% of the sample.

In total, approximately 690 healthy bone marrow donors made up the cohort. All cohort members were sampled while nominally healthy, although unrecorded immune exposures were likely present. The donor was CMV seropositive and was included in the group of around 300 seropositive cohort members. Every donor gave a peripheral blood sample, and the peripheral blood mononuclear cells from that sample were used for TCR beta sequencing. Genomic DNA was extracted from the blood cell samples with the Qiagen DNeasy Blood Extraction Kit. Sequenced: PBMCs. The sequence links TRBV7-3 to TRBJ2-3; TRBD2 is perhaps the D gene, given 5 matching bases. This sequence originates from a woman between 50 and 59 years old in good health and CMV-seropositive. The CDR3 loop reads CASSLILAGTQYF. The DNA sequence reads TGTGCCAGCAGCTTAATTCTAGCTGGTACGCAGTATTTT.